This T cell receptor beta chain was retrieved from a study of radiotherapy plus CTLA-4 blockade in lung cancer. Study details: The study recorded objective responses in about 20% of patients and disease control in 25% to 35%. Notes on the study in general: Early clone dynamics of blood T cells, plus interferon-beta, reportedly predicted response best. In blood, TCR clones derived from the tumor expanded after radiotherapy plus ipilimumab.

In regard to this clone: Its antigen is not identified.

The CDR3 runs 13 residues. V dropped 4 bases and J dropped 3; count of bases not matched to a gene: 1. CDR1 and CDR2 (germline): SGHNT, YYREEE (reference sequence). The assay was immunoSEQ multiplex PCR, and TCRdb's table has in-frame clones only and misses some. The sample yields tens of thousands of clones, around 85% seen once. The specimen was peripheral blood, collected from a patient treated with radiotherapy plus ipilimumab. V and J are TRBV5-4 and TRBJ2-5; 9 bases map to TRBD1. This receptor was obtained from a human donor with non-small cell lung cancer who had a complete response to radiotherapy plus ipilimumab. The CDR3 nucleotides read TGTGCCAGCAGCGGGGACAGGGAAGAGACCCAGTACTTC. It encodes CASSGDREETQYF.